Given below is one TCR beta chain in context. This clonotype appeared many times. Its antigen remains undetermined. There are no base qualities to consult, and no much larger clone falls within one base. The CDR3 sequence holds 15 residues, the cysteine and phenylalanine included. The kept DNA is CDR3 alone, 45 bases in frame from the first base. Looking up the germline V gene yields CDR1 MGHRA and CDR2 YSYEKL. Cut back by 5 bases and 8 bases, the V and J ends lie 18 bases apart. This entry comes from a study of patients with pleural tuberculosis (dated by TCRdb to 2013 to 2016). The sequencer was an Illumina Genome Analyzer IIx. TCRdb trimmed the raw reads at Q25, called clones with MiXCR and kept productive beta chains. Entries that share a CDR3 protein sequence are merged under the most common genes and DNA. For this sample the table gives around 49,000 distinct CDR3 sequences, of which about 7.9% were detected only once. The top ten constitute around 15% of the sample.

This sequence uses TRBV4-1 and TRBJ1-4; a weak D assignment points to TRBD1 (6 bases agree). The sequence was obtained from a human donor with pleural tuberculosis. The DNA sequence is given as TGCGCCAGCAGCATACGCGAAGCAGGGGTGGAAAAACTGTTTTTT. It codes for CASSIREAGVEKLFF.